The 6 T cell receptor beta chains below come from one sample, sequenced in a study of shared clonotypes between healthy human individuals (dated by TCRdb to 2020 to 2022). Preparation of the library involved the immunoSEQ multiplex PCR assay. TCRdb limited this immuneACCESS table to in-frame rearrangements with V and J called. A share of clones is missing; checked studies link under half to unresolved V genes, and the rest is unexplained. The sample has some 790,000 clones on record, roughly 72% of them singletons. Together, the top ten hold approximately 2% of the sample. The sample comprised memory CD4+ T cells sorted from blood. The cell subset or site label, read with the paper, signifies: CD45RA-negative fraction. All receptors derive from a woman aged 30 to 39 in good health.

The V gene is TRBV28, the J gene TRBJ2-7, with 11 bases matching TRBD2. In germline, CDR1 is MDHEN, CDR2 SYDVKM. The CDR3 totals 16 residues. V dropped 3 bases and J dropped 3; count of bases not matched to a gene: 7. This chain's CDR3 is CASSFGLAGNDYEQYF. The CDR3 DNA follows: TGTGCCAGCAGTTTCGGACTAGCGGGTAATGACTACGAGCAGTACTTC.

This clone was recorded only once. The rearrangement links TRBV7-8 to TRBJ1-4, with D hard to call. Germline V gene lookup returns CDR1 SGHVS and CDR2 FQNEAQ. The CDR3 extends over 14 amino acids. The V gene lost 1 base and the J gene lost 8 bases, with 11 bases spanning the gap. The CDR3 DNA is TGTGCCAGCAGCTTAGGGCAGAATTGGGAAAAACTGTTTTTT. It yields the protein CASSLGQNWEKLFF.

The chain combines TRBV5-1 with TRBJ1-1; D uncertain. Germline V gene sequence: CDR1 SGHRS, CDR2 YFSETQ. This CDR3 comprises 14 residues. V was pared by 5 bases and J by 1 base, with 12 bases between. The CDR3 loop is CASSWGSGNTEAFF. CDR3 coding DNA: TGCGCCAGCAGTTGGGGATCGGGGAACACTGAAGCTTTCTTT.

This chain connects TRBV5-5 to TRBJ2-3; D gene uncertain. In germline, CDR1 is SGHKS, CDR2 YYEKEE (reference sequence). V lost 0 bases and J lost 4, with 6 bases in between. The length of the CDR3 is 13 residues. The CDR3 reads CASSLGWADTQYF. The CDR3 coding sequence is TGTGCCAGCAGCTTGGGGTGGGCAGATACGCAGTATTTT.

This chain uses TRBV5-8 with TRBJ1-5; D call uncertain. V shed 2 bases and J shed 2 bases, with 5 bases lying between them. Per germline, CDR1 SGHTS and CDR2 YDEGEE. This CDR3 has 13 amino acids. The CDR3 coding sequence is TGTGCCAGCAGCTTTTCAGGCAATCAGCCCCAGCATTTT. This codes for CASSFSGNQPQHF.

V is TRBV7-1 and J is TRBJ2-7; a weak D match, TRBD1 (6 bases). TRBV7-1 is treated as an ORF (open reading frame) with a function not yet certain. This CDR3 is built from 16 residues. V lost 5 bases, J lost 1 base, and 18 bases lay in between. The CDR3 protein is CASSLIQTGGSYEQYF. CDR3 sequence (DNA): TGTGCCAGCAGCCTCATTCAGACAGGAGGATCCTACGAGCAGTACTTC.